This T cell receptor (beta chain) was captured by sequencing in a study of shared clonotypes between healthy human individuals. Of note for this clone: Its antigen is not known.

Germline CDR1 reads LNHDA; CDR2 reads SQIVND (reference sequence). Trimming took 7 bases from V and 2 from J, leaving 15 bases between them. The CDR3 runs 14 residues. CD45RA-negative memory and CD45RA+ naive subsets were split from the CD4+ cells. General study findings and limits: The authors sampled blood alone, and tissue repertoires likely differ. Relative to memory subsets, naive subsets generally showed larger estimated richness. Though the depth was large, rarefaction showed that sorted-subset sequencing was incomplete.

Measured with immunoSEQ multiplex PCR; TCRdb has only the in-frame clones, and not every one. The sample contains some 1,600,000 clones, about 98% of which appear only once. V is TRBV19 and J is TRBJ2-7; TRBD2 is a possible D gene (5 bases). The sequence was collected from a man younger than 45 in good health. Source material: naive CD4+ T cells sorted from blood. Subset of the sample: CD45RA+ positively selected. The CDR3, as DNA: TGTGCCAGTACGAGGGCAGGCGATACCTACGAGCAGTACTTC. This encodes CASTRAGDTYEQYF. Looking up the rest from reference TRBV19 and TRBJ2-7 gives the full variable domain: DGGITQSPKYLFRKEGQNVTLSCEQNLNHDAMYWYRQDPGQGLRLIYYSQIVNDFQKGDIAEGYSVSREKKESFPLTVTSAQKNPTAFYLCASTRAGDTYEQYFGPGTRLTVT.